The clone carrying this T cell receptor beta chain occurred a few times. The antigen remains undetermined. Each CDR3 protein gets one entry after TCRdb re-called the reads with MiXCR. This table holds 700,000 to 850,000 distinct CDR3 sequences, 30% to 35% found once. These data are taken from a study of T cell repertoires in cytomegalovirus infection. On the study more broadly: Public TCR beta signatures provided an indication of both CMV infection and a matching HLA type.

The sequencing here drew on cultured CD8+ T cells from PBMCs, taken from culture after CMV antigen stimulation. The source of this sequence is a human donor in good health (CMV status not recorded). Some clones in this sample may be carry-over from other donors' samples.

This CDR3 reads CASSLSGSNTGELFF. The CDR3 DNA is TGTGCCAGCAGTTTATCGGGGTCGAACACCGGGGAGCTGTTTTTT. The V and J genes are TRBV27 and TRBJ2-2; D gene unclear. The V and J ends lost 0 bases and 0 bases respectively, with 5 bases between them. This CDR3 has 15 amino acids. Germline lookup yields CDR1 MNHEY and CDR2 SMNVEV (reference sequence).